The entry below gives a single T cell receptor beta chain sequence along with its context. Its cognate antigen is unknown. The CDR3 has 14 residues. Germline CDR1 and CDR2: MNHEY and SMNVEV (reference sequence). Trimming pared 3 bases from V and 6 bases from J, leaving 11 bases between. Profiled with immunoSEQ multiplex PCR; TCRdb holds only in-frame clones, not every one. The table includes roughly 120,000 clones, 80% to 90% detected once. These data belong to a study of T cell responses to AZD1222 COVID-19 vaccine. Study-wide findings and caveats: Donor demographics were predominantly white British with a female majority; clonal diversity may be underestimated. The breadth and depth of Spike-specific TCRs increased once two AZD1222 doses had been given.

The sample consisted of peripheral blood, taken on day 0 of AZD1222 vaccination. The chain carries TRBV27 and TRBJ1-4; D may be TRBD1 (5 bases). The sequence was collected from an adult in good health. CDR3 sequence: CASSLRGVDEKLFF. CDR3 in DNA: TGTGCCAGCAGTTTGCGGGGGGTGGATGAAAAACTGTTTTTT.